This TCR beta chain comes out of a study of Ad26.COV2.S vaccination and SARS-CoV-2 variants. Overall study findings and caveats: Recipients of vaccine and of placebo showed similar breadth of their non-spike TCR repertoires. Quantification of TCR breadth and depth may have yielded underestimates of total T cell responses. Vaccinees displayed broader spike-specific TCR repertoires than placebo recipients.

Generated by immunoSEQ multiplex PCR, the TCRdb table keeps only in-frame clones and is missing some. The sample carries approximately 340,000 clones, approximately 84% recorded once. Indicated treatment: around 19 received Ad26.COV2.S at low or high dose, single or two shots; roughly 5 received placebo; per-sample allocation not given. On day 63 after the first injection, vaccine and placebo recipients gave samples. This CDR3 contains 15 residues. The germline V gene encodes CDR1 MNHEY and CDR2 SVGAGI. The V end was cut by 7 bases, the J end by 7 bases, with 17 bases between. Regarding this clone: The target antigen is unknown.

Specimen: peripheral blood, collected in a trial of Ad26.COV2.S vaccine versus placebo. The chain combines TRBV6-5 with TRBJ1-6, with D perhaps TRBD1 (5 bases). This TCR was sampled from a person aged 18-65 years who received the Ad26.COV2.S COVID-19 vaccine or a placebo. The CDR3 region has the DNA TGTGCCAGCACCGTCTCAGGGCGGCACAATTCACCCCTCCACTTT. The encoded protein is CASTVSGRHNSPLHF.